The source of this T cell receptor (beta chain) is a study of blood T cells in healthy people across ages. This CDR3 is 15 amino acids long. CDR1 and CDR2 (germline): DFQATT, SNEGSKA (reference sequence). V was trimmed by 3 bases and J by 0 bases, leaving 12 bases between them. In its sample, this clonotype was seen a few times. The second PCR ran roughly 6 to 11 cycles with a sample-barcoded 5' primer and J-beta primers. TCRdb independently ran MiXCR on the 5' RACE reads; one entry per CDR3 protein. The top ten hold roughly 3.7% of the sample, which has hundreds of thousands of distinct CDR3 sequences, around 21% seen once.

The sequence was obtained from a man between 65 and 85 years old in good health. The sequencing input was blood. The chain is built from TRBV20-1 and TRBJ1-5; D is unresolved. CDR3 region: CSASPGPNSNQPQHF. CDR3 DNA: TGCAGTGCTAGCCCCGGGCCAAATAGCAATCAGCCCCAGCATTTT.